The 31 T cell receptor beta chains listed next were all sequenced from one sample in a study of post-analysis software for immune sequencing data. Study conclusions and caveats: The five TRBV segments detected at higher frequency in patients than in controls included TRBV5-6, TRBV5-1 and TRBV20-1.

Prepared TCR beta cDNA libraries contained unique molecular identifiers. TCRdb recomputed calls from the PCR reads with MiXCR, one row per CDR3 protein. The top ten clones hold under 0.7% of a sample with roughly 730,000 distinct CDR3 sequences, roughly 30% of them seen once. Antigen specificity for these receptors is unknown. Input material: blood. These receptors all stem from a girl aged 5-17 years with multiple sclerosis.

On this clonotype itself: One end of the junction varies from germline; a read error may be responsible. The rearrangement uses TRBV5-1 and TRBJ2-7; weak D call: TRBD1 (6 bases). The CDR3 extends over 14 amino acids. Per germline, CDR1 SGHRS and CDR2 YFSETQ. CDR3 sequence (DNA): TGCACCAGCAGCCAGCAGGGGCCGATGGGGGAGCAGTACTTC. The encoded protein is CTSSQQGPMGEQYF. Full variable domain (rest looked up from reference TRBV5-1 and TRBJ2-7): KAGVTQTPRYLIKTRGQQVTLSCSPISGHRSVSWYQQTPGQGLQFLFEYFSETQRNKGNFPGRFSGRQFSNSRSEMNVSTLELGDSALYLCTSSQQGPMGEQYFGPGTRLTVT.

This chain joins TRBV5-1 and TRBJ2-1; 9 nucleotides line up with TRBD1. CDR3 length: 18 residues. The ends lost 0 bases at V and 1 base at J; junction bases unmatched: 8. Per the germline V gene, CDR1 is SGHRS and CDR2 is YFSETQ. This CDR3 reads CASSLVRTGVRSYNEQFF. The CDR3 DNA sequence: TGCGCCAGCAGCTTGGTTCGGACAGGGGTTCGATCCTACAATGAGCAGTTCTTC.

This clonotype appeared a few times. The chain is built from TRBV25-1 and TRBJ2-1; 16 bases match TRBD2. CDR1 MGHDK and CDR2 SYGVNS come from the germline V gene. Trimming cost V 4 bases and J 5 bases; bases outside gene matches: 5. CDR3 length: 17 amino acids. The CDR3 DNA reads TGTGCCAGCAGTGCGGGACTAGCGGGAGGGTCTAACAATGAGCAGTTCTTC. Protein product: CASSAGLAGGSNNEQFF.

The rearrangement joins TRBV4-3 to TRBJ2-7, with D perhaps assigned TRBD1 or TRBD2 (5 bases each). CDR1 and CDR2 (germline): LGHNA, YSLEER. This CDR3 region has 17 residues. Trimming removed 0 bases at V and 3 bases at J, with 18 bases between. The CDR3: CASSQETGTVFSYEQYF. The CDR3 DNA is TGCGCCAGCAGCCAAGAAACGGGGACGGTCTTTAGCTACGAGCAGTACTTC.

The chain couples TRBV12-5 to TRBJ1-1; D possibly corresponds to TRBD1 (5 bases). Germline CDR1 and CDR2: LGHNT and FRNRAP. The CDR3 length is 13 residues. V shed 6 bases and J shed 4 bases, with 12 bases lying between them. The CDR3 DNA follows: TGTGCTAGTGGGAAGACAGCGGGCACTGAAGCTTTCTTT. This codes for CASGKTAGTEAFF.

This clonotype was seen once. The chain joins TRBV9 to TRBJ2-3; weak D call: TRBD2 (5 bases). Between the trimmed V and J ends, which lost 0 bases and 6 bases, there was a span of 14 bases. The CDR3 consists of 15 residues. Germline V gene sequence: CDR1 SGDLS, CDR2 YYNGEE. This CDR3 reads CASSVAAGALDTQYF. The DNA for the CDR3 is TGTGCCAGCAGCGTAGCTGCGGGCGCCCTGGATACGCAGTATTTT.

The rearrangement joins TRBV2 to TRBJ2-1, with D unclear. Germline V gene sequence: CDR1 SNHLY, CDR2 FYNNEI. This CDR3 spans 14 amino acids. The V end was cut by 5 bases, the J end by 4 bases, with 12 bases between. CDR3 bases: TGTGCCAGCAGTATAACTCCTGGGTACAATGAGCAGTTCTTC. Translated: CASSITPGYNEQFF.

Only one count was recorded for this clonotype. A much larger clone sits a single nucleotide away, making a read error possible. The V call is TRBV29-1, the J call TRBJ2-7, with TRBD1 identical over 7 bases. Per germline, CDR1 SQVTM and CDR2 ANQGSEA. The CDR3 extends over 15 amino acids. Germline trimming cut 3 bases from V and 7 bases from J; bases unmatched to any gene: 15. The CDR3 DNA sequence: TGCAGCGTTGATCAAAGACAGGGTCTATACAATGAGCAGTACTTC. This gives the protein CSVDQRQGLYNEQYF.

The rearrangement uses TRBV6-5 and TRBJ1-1; D unclear. Germline CDR1 is MNHEY and CDR2 is SVGAGI. Trimming stripped 5 bases from V and 0 bases from J, with 13 bases between. The CDR3 is 15 amino acids. DNA for the CDR3: TGTGCCAGCAGTCACTTAGGCGGTGTGAACACTGAAGCTTTCTTT. Its translation: CASSHLGGVNTEAFF.

The chain couples TRBV7-9 to TRBJ2-1, with 8 bases that match TRBD2. The CDR3 is 14 residues long. The germline V gene has CDR1 SEHNR and CDR2 FQNEAQ (reference sequence). V gave up 3 bases and J gave up 5 bases; unmatched junction bases: 3. CDR3 in amino acids: CASSLLAGHNEQFF. DNA of the CDR3: TGTGCCAGCAGCTTGTTAGCGGGACACAATGAGCAGTTCTTC.

This clonotype was counted a few times. V usage is TRBV28 and J usage is TRBJ2-4; 11 positions agree with TRBD1. Germline V gives CDR1 MDHEN, CDR2 SYDVKM. The CDR3 runs to 14 residues. J gave up 8 bases and V 2 bases, and 2 bases lay outside the gene matches. In nucleotides, the CDR3 is TGTGCCAGCAGTTTAGGGGACAGGGGGGACATTCAGTACTTC. It codes for CASSLGDRGDIQYF.

The rearrangement joins TRBV29-1 to TRBJ1-2; D remains ambiguous. The CDR3 loop spans 12 amino acids. Germline lookup yields CDR1 SQVTM and CDR2 ANQGSEA. V dropped 8 bases and J dropped 6 bases, with 16 bases sitting between them. CDR3 protein: CSSGEGGHGYTF. The CDR3 DNA reads as TGCAGCTCGGGAGAGGGAGGACATGGCTACACCTTC.

This sequence joins TRBV28 and TRBJ2-3, with TRBD2 matching over 7 bases. This CDR3 is built from 15 residues. CDR1 is MDHEN and CDR2 is SYDVKM in the germline V gene. V shed 5 bases, J shed 6 bases, and the junction held 11 bases outside the gene matches. CDR3: CASSRETSSEDTQYF. The CDR3 coding sequence is TGTGCCAGCAGTCGCGAGACTAGCAGCGAGGATACGCAGTATTTT.

J is TRBJ1-4 and V is TRBV11-3, with a weak D call TRBD1 (5 bases). The germline V gene has CDR1 SGHNT and CDR2 YENEEA. V gave up 4 bases and J gave up 0 bases, with 12 bases separating them. There are 16 residues in the CDR3. The CDR3 nucleotides read TGTGCCAGCAGCTCAGCAGGGAAGGCAACTAATGAAAAACTGTTTTTT. Amino acids: CASSSAGKATNEKLFF.

This clonotype has just a few counts. V usage is TRBV20-1 and J usage is TRBJ2-7; 8 bases line up with TRBD1. CDR1 DFQATT and CDR2 SNEGSKA come from the germline V gene (reference sequence). The CDR3 has 17 amino acids. J lost 1 base, V lost 2 bases, and 13 bases had no gene match. The CDR3 DNA is TGCAGTGCTAGATGGGGTCGGGACAGGCCATCGTCCTACGAGCAGTACTTC. This translates into CSARWGRDRPSSYEQYF.

The rearrangement links TRBV7-8 to TRBJ2-1; 9 bases fit TRBD2. Germline values: CDR1 SGHVS, CDR2 FQNEAQ. The CDR3 contains 12 residues. Losses at the gene ends were 5 bases for V and 12 bases for J; bases not matched to a gene: 5. Written as DNA, the CDR3 is TGTGCCAGCAGCGACGGACTAGCGAGGCAGTTCTTC. Amino acid sequence: CASSDGLARQFF.

The chain joins TRBV10-3 to TRBJ2-7, with 7 nucleotides matching TRBD1. The CDR3 covers 14 residues. V lost 4 bases to trimming and J lost 4 bases; unmatched junction nucleotides: 7. Germline lookup yields CDR1 ENHRY and CDR2 SYGVKD. CDR3 residues: CAISGKGQEYEQYF. CDR3 sequence (DNA): TGTGCCATCAGTGGGAAAGGACAGGAATACGAGCAGTACTTC.

This clonotype was counted ten times or more. This chain joins TRBV6-5 and TRBJ2-7; the match to TRBD1 covers 9 bases. This CDR3 has 13 residues. CDR1 and CDR2 (germline): MNHEY, SVGAGI. The trim removed 6 bases at V and 5 bases at J, leaving 5 bases unmatched. DNA for the CDR3: TGTGCCAGCAGCAGGGGGACAGGGCACGAGCAGTACTTC. Residues: CASSRGTGHEQYF.

This rearrangement joins TRBV7-2 to TRBJ2-1; 11 positions match TRBD2. This CDR3 contains 16 residues. The germline gives CDR1 SGHTA, CDR2 FQGNSA. Trimming at V came to 5 bases and at J to 2 bases, leaving 5 bases not matched to a gene. CDR3 bases: TGTGCCAGCAGCCGTACTAGCGGGAGACCCTACAATGAGCAGTTCTTC. Protein sequence: CASSRTSGRPYNEQFF.

The V and J genes are TRBV6-1 and TRBJ2-1; perhaps D is TRBD1 or TRBD2 (5 bases each). V dropped 4 bases and J dropped 10 bases, with 20 bases sitting between them. From germline, CDR1 is MNHNS and CDR2 SASEGT. The CDR3 length is 15 residues. The CDR3, as DNA: TGTGCCAGCAGTGTTCGGGACGCCCTAGCAAGGGAGCAGTTCTTC. It specifies CASSVRDALAREQFF.

This clonotype was counted between two and nine times. A read error may produce the germline difference seen at one junction end. V and J are TRBV10-1 and TRBJ1-2; possible D gene TRBD1, 5 bases. From germline, CDR1 is WNHNN and CDR2 SYGVQD (reference sequence). The CDR3 is made up of 14 amino acids. The CDR3 here is CASSAGTDEYGCTF. CDR3 DNA sequence: TGCGCCAGCAGCGCGGGGACCGACGAATATGGCTGCACCTTC.

The rearrangement links TRBV27 to TRBJ1-1, with D possibly TRBD1 on 5 matching bases. Germline V gene data show CDR1 as MNHEY and CDR2 as SMNVEV (reference sequence). This CDR3 is 17 amino acids long. V lost 1 base and J 1 base, leaving 16 bases between the germline ends. The CDR3 coding sequence is TGTGCCAGCAGTTTATTTCTTCTCGACAGTTCGAACACTGAAGCTTTCTTT. This encodes CASSLFLLDSSNTEAFF.

The chain joins TRBV18 to TRBJ1-5; D ambiguous. The V end was cut by 2 bases, the J end by 9 bases, with 14 bases between. Germline V gene lookup returns CDR1 KGHSH and CDR2 LQKENI. The length of the CDR3 is 14 residues. DNA of the CDR3: TGTGCCAGCTCACCAGAGGCGGGTGGTGGGCCCCAGCATTTT. Amino acid sequence: CASSPEAGGGPQHF. The complete variable domain, with remaining parts taken from reference TRBV18 and TRBJ1-5, reads NAGVMQNPRHLVRRRGQEARLRCSPMKGHSHVYWYRQLPEEGLKFMVYLQKENIIDESGMPKERFSAEFPKEGPSILRIQQVVRGDSAAYFCASSPEAGGGPQHFGDGTRLSIL.

In its sample, this clonotype was seen a few times. The J gene is TRBJ2-5, the V gene TRBV27, with 11 bases fitting TRBD1. Germline V gives CDR1 MNHEY, CDR2 SMNVEV (reference sequence). J lost 4 bases, V lost 2 bases, and 6 bases had no gene match. This CDR3 has 16 residues. The CDR3 DNA reads TGTGCCAGCAGTTTAATTGGGACAGGGGGACCAGAGACCCAGTACTTC. Protein product: CASSLIGTGGPETQYF.

The chain links TRBV11-2 to TRBJ2-1; D is undetermined. Trimming took off 0 bases at V and 5 bases at J, with 8 bases between the two ends. From germline, CDR1 is SGHAT and CDR2 FQNNGV. The CDR3 spans 14 residues. CDR3 in DNA: TGTGCCAGCAGCTTAGATTTGATCAACAATGAGCAGTTCTTC. Translating gives CASSLDLINNEQFF.

Only one count was recorded for this clonotype. The genes are TRBV21-1 and TRBJ1-5; TRBD1 was called by the table and not checked on the DNA. TRBV21-1 is marked as a pseudogene. There are 16 residues in the CDR3. CDR3 nucleotide sequence: TGTGCCAGCAGCAAAGTTGGGACAGGGGGCCGTAAGCCCCAGCATTTT. It is translated as CASSKVGTGGRKPQHF.

The chain is built from TRBV24-1 and TRBJ2-7; D call uncertain. Trimming left V 7 bases short and J 5 bases short, with 14 bases between. The V gene's germline CDR1 is KGHDR and CDR2 SFDVKD. The length of the CDR3 is 13 residues. CDR3: CATRASEGNEQYF. DNA for the CDR3: TGTGCCACCAGGGCCTCCGAAGGGAACGAGCAGTACTTC.

This clonotype was counted between two and nine times. This chain uses TRBV6-6 with TRBJ1-4, with 7 bases lining up with TRBD1. Germline values: CDR1 MNHNY, CDR2 SVGAGI (reference sequence). Trimming removed 0 bases from V and 5 bases from J; junction bases left unmatched: 6. This CDR3 contains 16 residues. Written as DNA, the CDR3 is TGTGCCAGCAGTTACTCGAAAGGGACAGTGAATGAAAAACTGTTTTTT. Translated, it gives CASSYSKGTVNEKLFF.

The chain carries TRBV15 and TRBJ1-4, with a possible D match to TRBD1 (5 bases). The V and J ends lost 3 bases and 15 bases respectively, with 17 bases between them. This CDR3 is built from 13 residues. CDR1 is LNHNV, CDR2 YYDKDF, per germline (reference sequence). CDR3 loop: CATSRLTGTWLFF. The CDR3 region has the DNA TGTGCCACCAGCAGGCTAACCGGGACTTGGTTGTTTTTT.

This chain joins TRBV20-1 and TRBJ2-5, with 10 bases identical to TRBD2. This CDR3 spans 15 amino acids. The ends lost 3 bases at V and 3 bases at J; junction bases unmatched: 7. The germline gives CDR1 DFQATT, CDR2 SNEGSKA (reference sequence). CDR3 amino acids: CSASPPLAGEETQYF. In DNA, the CDR3 is TGCAGTGCTAGTCCGCCTCTAGCGGGGGAAGAGACCCAGTACTTC.

The chain couples TRBV3-1 to TRBJ2-1; D perhaps matches TRBD1 (5 bases). This CDR3 is 15 amino acids long. V was trimmed by 3 bases and J by 9 bases, leaving 18 bases between them. Germline V gene lookup returns CDR1 LGHDT and CDR2 YNNKEL (reference sequence). CDR3 DNA: TGTGCCAGCAGCCAGTCCACAGGCATCCGAGGTGAGCAGTTCTTC. Translating gives CASSQSTGIRGEQFF.